The T cell receptor beta chain under discussion was sequenced for a study of cytotoxic CD8 clonotypes in ibrutinib-treated CLL. Study at large: Within the patient group, approximately 10 were relapsed/refractory and approximately 16 treatment-naive, and some 18 were IGHV unmutated.

Sequenced by immunoSEQ multiplex PCR; TCRdb stores in-frame clones only, minus some. The table includes under 50,000 clones, around 63% detected once. This clonotype was sampled from a human donor with chronic lymphocytic leukemia. Sequenced here: PBMCs, sampled at disease progression, from a patient treated with ibrutinib.

This chain's CDR3 is CASSPPLGYSYNEQFF. CDR3 sequence (DNA): TGTGCCAGCAGCCCCCCCCTGGGGTACTCCTACAATGAGCAGTTCTTC. The genes are TRBV7-8 and TRBJ2-1; no definite D call. The length of the CDR3 is 16 residues. V was cut by 5 bases and J by 0 bases, with 14 bases left in between. The V gene's germline CDR1 is SGHVS and CDR2 FQNEAQ.